A selection of T cell receptor beta chains follows, all from one sample in a study of blood T cell repertoires in COVID-19. Using immunoSEQ multiplex PCR, the repertoire was profiled, and TCRdb retains in-frame clones only, with some absent. Among just under 40,000 clones listed, 65% to 90% were seen once. The specimen sequenced was peripheral blood. Receptor source: a human donor in a cohort sampled during active COVID-19. CDR3s include the opening cysteine and the closing phenylalanine or tryptophan. The order of the fields is CDR3 DNA, CDR3 protein, V gene, clone size, J gene, D gene. The D gene is left open where the match is weak. Not all rows give a size; the values are once, few, many and, for expanded clones, a class.

CDR3 DNA: TGTGCCTGGATCCGCGCGGAGACCCAGTACTTC
CDR3 protein: CAWIRAETQYF
V gene: TRBV30
clone size: .
J gene: TRBJ2-5
D gene: .

CDR3 DNA: TGTGCCAGCAGTTTAACGGGAGGACAGGGCAACACCATATATTTT
CDR3 protein: CASSLTGGQGNTIYF
V gene: TRBV27
clone size: .
J gene: TRBJ1-3
D gene: TRBD1

CDR3 DNA: TGTGCCTGGGGGCGCGATGAAAAACTGTTTTTT
CDR3 protein: CAWGRDEKLFF
V gene: TRBV30
clone size: .
J gene: TRBJ1-4
D gene: .

CDR3 DNA: TGTGCCATCCTACAGGCGGTGACCACTGAAGCTTTCTTT
CDR3 protein: CAILQAVTTEAFF
V gene: TRBV6-5
clone size: once
J gene: TRBJ1-1
D gene: .

CDR3 DNA: TGTGCCAGCAGCTGGGACAGGAGGAGCGCTTTCTTT
CDR3 protein: CASSWDRRSAFF
V gene: TRBV5-5
clone size: .
J gene: TRBJ1-1
D gene: TRBD1

CDR3 DNA: TGTGCCAGCAGCCCCCAGGGGAAGGTAGAGCAGTTCTTC
CDR3 protein: CASSPQGKVEQFF
V gene: TRBV7-3
clone size: .
J gene: TRBJ2-1
D gene: .

CDR3 DNA: TGTGCCAGCAGTCCCGGCCTAGGAGGTAGTTCACCCCTCCACTTT
CDR3 protein: CASSPGLGGSSPLHF
V gene: TRBV27
clone size: .
J gene: TRBJ1-6
D gene: .

CDR3 DNA: TGTGCCAGTAGTATCCCCCGGGGTCGTAGGGAGACCCAGTACTTC
CDR3 protein: CASSIPRGRRETQYF
V gene: TRBV19
clone size: .
J gene: TRBJ2-5
D gene: .

CDR3 DNA: TGTGCCAGCAGCTTTAATAGCGGGAGAGACGACAATGAGCAGTTCTTC
CDR3 protein: CASSFNSGRDDNEQFF
V gene: TRBV7-9
clone size: .
J gene: TRBJ2-1
D gene: TRBD2

CDR3 DNA: TGTGCCAGCAGTGAAGGACTAGCCCCCTACGAGCAGTACTTC
CDR3 protein: CASSEGLAPYEQYF
V gene: TRBV2
clone size: .
J gene: TRBJ2-7
D gene: TRBD2

CDR3 DNA: TGTGCCAGTAGTATTACCCAGGGGACTATTGAGACCCAGTACTTC
CDR3 protein: CASSITQGTIETQYF
V gene: TRBV19
clone size: .
J gene: TRBJ2-5
D gene: .